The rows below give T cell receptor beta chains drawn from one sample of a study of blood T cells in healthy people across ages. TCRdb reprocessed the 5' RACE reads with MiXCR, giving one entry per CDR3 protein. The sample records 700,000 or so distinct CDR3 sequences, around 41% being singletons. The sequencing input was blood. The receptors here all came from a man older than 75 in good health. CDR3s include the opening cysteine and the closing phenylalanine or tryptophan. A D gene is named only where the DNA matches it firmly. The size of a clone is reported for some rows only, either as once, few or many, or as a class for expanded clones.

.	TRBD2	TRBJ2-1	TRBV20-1	CSIRRGFEEQFF	TGCAGTATAAGGCGGGGGTTTGAGGAGCAGTTCTTC
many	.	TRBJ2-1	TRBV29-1	CSVVGGQFYEQFF	TGCAGCGTTGTTGGGGGGCAGTTCTATGAGCAGTTCTTC
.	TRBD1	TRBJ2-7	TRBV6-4	CASSASTGTGPYEQYF	TGTGCCAGCAGTGCCTCGACCGGGACAGGTCCCTACGAGCAGTACTTC
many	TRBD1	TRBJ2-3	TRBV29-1	CSGTTGSMTDTQYF	TGCAGCGGGACGACAGGGAGTATGACAGATACGCAGTATTTT
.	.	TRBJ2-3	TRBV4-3	CASSTQRAPGDTQYF	TGCGCCAGCAGCACTCAGCGGGCCCCCGGAGATACGCAGTATTTT
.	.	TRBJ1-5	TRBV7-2	CASSYNRAQPQHF	TGTGCCAGCAGCTACAACCGGGCTCAGCCCCAGCATTTT
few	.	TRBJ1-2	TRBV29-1	CSAGVTLGGYTF	TGCAGCGCTGGGGTCACACTGGGTGGCTACACCTTC
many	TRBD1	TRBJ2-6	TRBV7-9	CASSLADRGRSGANVLTF	TGTGCCAGCAGCTTAGCGGACAGGGGGCGATCTGGGGCCAACGTCCTGACTTTC
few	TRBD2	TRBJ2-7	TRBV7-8	CASSLAGGGLATSYEQYF	TGTGCCAGCAGCTTAGCCGGAGGGGGACTAGCGACCTCCTACGAGCAGTACTTC
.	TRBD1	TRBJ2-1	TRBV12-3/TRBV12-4	CASSPTGSYNEQFF	TGTGCCAGCAGTCCGACAGGGTCCTACAATGAGCAGTTCTTC
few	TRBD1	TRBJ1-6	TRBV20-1	CSAAVRGRVTYNSPLHF	TGCAGTGCCGCCGTTAGGGGGCGGGTAACCTATAATTCACCCCTCCACTTT
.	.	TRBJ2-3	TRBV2	CASSASNWARTDTQYF	TGTGCCAGCAGTGCTTCTAATTGGGCTAGAACAGATACGCAGTATTTT
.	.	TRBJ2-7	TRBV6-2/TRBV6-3	CAGSSNYEQYF	TGTGCCGGCAGTTCCAACTACGAGCAGTACTTC
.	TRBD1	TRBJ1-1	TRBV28	CASSLMRTGGVTEAFF	TGTGCCAGCAGTTTAATGCGAACAGGGGGCGTCACTGAAGCTTTCTTT
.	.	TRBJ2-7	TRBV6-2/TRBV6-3	CASSRLTPYEQYF	TGTGCCAGCAGCAGACTCACACCCTACGAGCAGTACTTC
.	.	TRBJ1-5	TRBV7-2	CASSLGGYRGNQPQHF	TGTGCCAGCAGCTTAGGGGGGTACAGGGGCAATCAGCCCCAGCATTTT
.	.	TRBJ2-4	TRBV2	CASSARQGINIQYF	TGTGCCAGCAGTGCACGCCAGGGAATAAACATTCAGTACTTC
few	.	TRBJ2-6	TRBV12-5	CASERYSGVSGANVLTF	TGTGCTAGTGAGCGGTATAGTGGAGTCTCTGGGGCCAACGTCCTGACTTTC
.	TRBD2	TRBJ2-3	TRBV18	CASSPTSGHTDTQYF	TGTGCCAGCTCACCGACTAGCGGGCACACAGATACGCAGTATTTT
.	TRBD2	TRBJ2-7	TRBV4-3	CASSQEGRTSGEGSYNEQYF	TGCGCCAGCAGCCAAGAGGGGAGGACTAGCGGGGAAGGCTCCTACAATGAGCAGTACTTC
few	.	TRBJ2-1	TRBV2	CASNKAGLSYNEQFF	TGTGCCAGCAATAAAGCGGGTCTATCCTACAATGAGCAGTTCTTC
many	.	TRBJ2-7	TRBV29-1	CSVVTTNEQYF	TGCAGCGTTGTAACGACCAACGAGCAGTACTTC